These 32 T cell receptor beta chains share one sample of origin, sequenced in a study of lymphopenia after photon versus proton radiotherapy. Clones were sequenced by immunoSEQ multiplex PCR, and TCRdb holds only the in-frame ones, with some missing. Seen here are approximately 80,000 clones, around 80% observed once, and the top ten hold over 1.2%. Sequences were derived from peripheral blood, sampled from a patient treated with proton-based radiotherapy. Every receptor here comes from a man aged 60 to 69 with pancreatic cancer.

The CDR3 spells CASSSVGGTGIAGANVLTF. CDR3 bases: TGCGCCAGCAGCTCCGTCGGGGGGACAGGGATCGCTGGGGCCAACGTCCTGACTTTC. The chain combines TRBV5-1 with TRBJ2-6; 9 bases are shared with TRBD1. V gave up 3 bases and J gave up 2 bases; unmatched junction bases: 12. CDR3 length equals 19 residues. From germline, CDR1 is SGHRS and CDR2 YFSETQ.

The rearrangement uses TRBV5-1 and TRBJ2-5; 8 bases are shared with TRBD1. This CDR3 contains 14 residues. Germline trimming cut 7 bases from V and 5 bases from J; bases unmatched to any gene: 10. Germline V gene lookup returns CDR1 SGHRS and CDR2 YFSETQ. The CDR3 DNA sequence: TGCGCCAGCGGGGAAGGACAGGGACGGGAGACCCAGTACTTC. Translated, it gives CASGEGQGRETQYF.

The chain couples TRBV6-1 to TRBJ2-7; 8 nucleotides agree with TRBD1. V lost 9 bases to trimming and J lost 4 bases; unmatched junction nucleotides: 8. Per the germline V gene, CDR1 is MNHNS and CDR2 is SASEGT. This CDR3 has 13 amino acids. The DNA of the CDR3 is TGTGCCAGTGGACAGGGTAACGTATACGAGCAGTACTTC. Its protein is CASGQGNVYEQYF.

For the CDR3, the DNA is TGCAGCGCACTGAGACAGGGAACTGAAGCTTTCTTT. It yields the protein CSALRQGTEAFF. V usage is TRBV29-1 and J usage is TRBJ1-1, with 7 nucleotides matching TRBD1. The CDR3 is 12 amino acids. CDR1 is SQVTM, CDR2 ANQGSEA, per germline. The J segment lost 5 bases and the V segment lost 7 bases, leaving 7 bases of the junction unmatched. The full variable domain, completed using reference TRBV29-1 and TRBJ1-1, is SAVISQKPSRDICQRGTSLTIQCQVDSQVTMMFWYRQQPGQSLTLIATANQGSEATYESGFVIDKFPISRPNLTFSTLTVSNMSPEDSSIYLCSALRQGTEAFFGQGTRLTVV.

The J gene is TRBJ1-1, the V gene TRBV19; D might be TRBD1 (5 bases). Trimming left V 1 base short and J 3 bases short, with 12 bases between. The CDR3 runs to 15 residues. Germline V lookup: CDR1 LNHDA, CDR2 SQIVND (reference sequence). The CDR3 loop reads CASSIGRGGYTEAFF. As DNA, the CDR3 is TGTGCCAGTAGTATAGGCCGGGGGGGTTACACTGAAGCTTTCTTT.

The chain links TRBV28 to TRBJ2-2; 7 bases match TRBD1. The CDR3 is made up of 13 amino acids. The V gene's germline CDR1 is MDHEN and CDR2 SYDVKM. V dropped 8 bases and J dropped 4; count of bases not matched to a gene: 4. Here the CDR3 DNA reads TGTGCCAGCGGCCGACAGGGCACCGGGGAGCTGTTTTTT. This gives the protein CASGRQGTGELFF. Supplemented by reference TRBV28 and TRBJ2-2, the full variable domain reads DVKVTQSSRYLVKRTGEKVFLECVQDMDHENMFWYRQDPGLGLRLIYFSYDVKMKEKGDIPEGYSVSREKKERFSLILESASTNQTSMYLCASGRQGTGELFFGEGSRLTVL.

This clone was detected only once. The chain is built from TRBV10-1 and TRBJ2-6, with D unresolved. Trimming removed 3 bases at V and 5 bases at J, with 20 bases between. The CDR3 has 18 amino acids. In germline, CDR1 is WNHNN, CDR2 SYGVQD (reference sequence). The CDR3 loop reads CASSEFTIAQSRANVLTF. For the CDR3, the DNA is TGCGCCAGCAGTGAATTCACAATCGCACAAAGTCGGGCCAACGTCCTGACTTTC.

The V gene is TRBV6-4, the J gene TRBJ2-1; a weak D match, TRBD2 (5 bases). Germline loops: CDR1 MRHNA, CDR2 SNTAGT. V lost 5 bases, J lost 9 bases, and 14 bases lay in between. This CDR3 has 13 residues. The CDR3 region has the DNA TGTGCCAGCAGTCCCGGGAATGCGGCTGAGCAGTTCTTC. Protein sequence: CASSPGNAAEQFF.

The chain links TRBV28 to TRBJ1-1, with D unresolved. V dropped 7 bases and J dropped 6 bases, with 12 bases sitting between them. The germline gives CDR1 MDHEN, CDR2 SYDVKM. The CDR3 covers 12 residues. CDR3: CASKLGRAEAFF. The CDR3, as DNA: TGTGCCAGCAAATTAGGGCGGGCTGAAGCTTTCTTT.

The V call is TRBV28, the J call TRBJ1-4, with TRBD1 matching 7 bases. The CDR3 has 15 residues. With 2 bases clipped from V and 5 bases from J, the junction kept 5 bases outside the gene matches. Germline CDR1 is MDHEN and CDR2 is SYDVKM. Here the CDR3 reads CASSLAGQPNEKLFF. The DNA for the CDR3 is TGTGCCAGCAGTTTAGCGGGACAGCCAAATGAAAAACTGTTTTTT.

The gene calls are TRBV7-2 and TRBJ1-5, with TRBD1 as a possible D gene (5 bases). The CDR3 is 13 amino acids. Germline V CDR1 and CDR2: SGHTA, FQGNSA. V was clipped by 5 bases and J by 4 bases, with 9 bases between them. The CDR3 protein is CASSRDGNQPQHF. CDR3 DNA: TGTGCCAGCAGCCGGGACGGGAATCAGCCCCAGCATTTT.

The CDR3 is CASSLVAGTGNTIYF. The CDR3 coding sequence is TGTGCCAGCAGCTTGGTGGCAGGGACTGGAAACACCATATATTTT. The chain is built from TRBV5-6 and TRBJ1-3; perhaps TRBD1 as D (5 bases). The CDR3 is 15 residues long. The V and J ends lost 0 bases and 2 bases respectively, with 9 bases between them. The germline V gene encodes CDR1 SGHDT and CDR2 YYEEEE. The variable domain in full, with the rest retrieved from reference TRBV5-6 and TRBJ1-3, is DAGVTQSPTHLIKTRGQQVTLRCSPKSGHDTVSWYQQALGQGPQFIFQYYEEEERQRGNFPDRFSGHQFPNYSSELNVNALLLGDSALYLCASSLVAGTGNTIYFGEGSWLTVV.

The V gene is TRBV29-1, the J gene TRBJ2-7; 11 bases are shared with TRBD1. With 7 bases clipped from V and 3 bases from J, the junction kept 8 bases outside the gene matches. From germline, CDR1 is SQVTM and CDR2 ANQGSEA. This CDR3 is built from 14 residues. The DNA for the CDR3 is TGCAGCGCCACCCAGGGGACAGGGGGCTACGAGCAGTACTTC. Residues: CSATQGTGGYEQYF.

V and J are TRBV6-5 and TRBJ2-3, with D hard to call. Germline CDR1 is MNHEY and CDR2 is SVGAGI. This CDR3 region has 15 residues. Between the trimmed V and J ends, which lost 0 bases and 1 base, there was a span of 8 bases. Here the CDR3 reads CASSYSMLGTDTQYF. In nucleotides, the CDR3 is TGTGCCAGCAGTTACTCGATGCTTGGCACAGATACGCAGTATTTT.

V and J are TRBV6-1 and TRBJ1-2; possible D gene TRBD1, 5 bases. The CDR3 runs to 14 residues. The V end lost 6 bases, the J end lost 4 bases, and 15 bases lay between the germline ends. CDR1 and CDR2 from the germline V gene are MNHNS and SASEGT. The CDR3 DNA is TGTGCCAGCAGCATAGGACAAGTAATCTATGGCTACACCTTC. It is translated as CASSIGQVIYGYTF.

Here the CDR3 reads CASSLGAGTGEQFF. The DNA of the CDR3 is TGTGCCAGCAGTTTAGGAGCGGGAACAGGTGAGCAGTTCTTC. J is TRBJ2-1 and V is TRBV27; TRBD2 matches at 7 bases. V lost 2 bases to trimming and J lost 9 bases; unmatched junction nucleotides: 7. From germline, CDR1 is MNHEY and CDR2 SMNVEV (reference sequence). The CDR3 is made up of 14 amino acids.

This chain connects TRBV30 to TRBJ1-1; tentatively, D is TRBD1 (6 bases). The CDR3 length is 13 residues. V was cut by 3 bases and J by 3 bases, with 11 bases left in between. Germline loops: CDR1 GTSNPN, CDR2 SVGIG (reference sequence). This CDR3 is CAWRPRGYTEAFF. Written as DNA, the CDR3 is TGTGCCTGGAGGCCTAGGGGGTACACTGAAGCTTTCTTT.

V usage is TRBV11-3 and J usage is TRBJ1-4, with D uncertain. CDR3 size: 11 residues. Per germline, CDR1 SGHNT and CDR2 YENEEA. The V end lost 0 bases, the J end lost 10 bases, and 3 bases lay between the germline ends. The CDR3 sequence: CASSLEGKLFF. The DNA for the CDR3 is TGTGCCAGCAGCTTAGAAGGAAAACTGTTTTTT.

This clone is medium-sized within its sample. This chain joins TRBV7-6 and TRBJ2-7; a weak D match, TRBD2 (6 bases). Deletions cut 5 bases from V and 5 bases from J, with 16 bases between. Per germline, CDR1 SGHVS and CDR2 FNYEAQ. There are 14 residues in the CDR3. This CDR3 reads CASSRPGETDEQYF. The DNA for the CDR3 is TGTGCCAGCAGCCGGCCGGGGGAGACGGACGAGCAGTACTTC. The full variable domain, its missing parts supplied by reference TRBV7-6 and TRBJ2-7, is GAGVSQSPRYKVTKRGQDVALRCDPISGHVSLYWYRQALGQGPEFLTYFNYEAQQDKSGLPNDRFSAERPEGSISTLTIQRTEQRDSAMYRCASSRPGETDEQYFGPGTRLTVT.

This clone was seen a few times. This chain uses TRBV7-8 with TRBJ1-2, with 8 nucleotides matching TRBD1. The CDR3 totals 14 residues. V dropped 4 bases and J dropped 6; count of bases not matched to a gene: 7. The germline gives CDR1 SGHVS, CDR2 FQNEAQ. As DNA, the CDR3 is TGTGCCAGCAGCTCCCAATCACAGGGGGATGGCTACACCTTC. It is translated as CASSSQSQGDGYTF.

This chain uses TRBV18 with TRBJ1-5; D remains ambiguous. Germline V CDR1 and CDR2: KGHSH, LQKENI. This CDR3 comprises 14 residues. Trimming cost V 4 bases and J 7 bases, with 14 bases left between them. CDR3 DNA sequence: TGTGCCAGCTCACTAGACCGGGCCCAGCAGCCCCAGCATTTT. It specifies CASSLDRAQQPQHF.

The genes are TRBV19 and TRBJ2-3; 10 bases align to TRBD2. The germline V gene has CDR1 LNHDA and CDR2 SQIVND (reference sequence). With V trimmed by 3 bases and J by 5 bases, 11 bases remained unmatched. This CDR3 is built from 17 residues. In DNA form, the CDR3 reads TGTGCCAGTAGTATCGTGGCAGCGGGAGGGCGAGGAGATACGCAGTATTTT. It codes for CASSIVAAGGRGDTQYF.

This clone was found once. The rearrangement joins TRBV30 to TRBJ2-3; D ambiguous. Looked up from germline, CDR1 is GTSNPN and CDR2 is SVGIG (reference sequence). V was cut by 3 bases and J by 7 bases, with 11 bases left in between. CDR3 size: 12 residues. CDR3 in DNA: TGTGCCTGGAGGCTCTCGCCTAATACGCAGTATTTT. It codes for CAWRLSPNTQYF.

The rearrangement links TRBV18 to TRBJ2-6, with unresolved D. Germline values: CDR1 KGHSH, CDR2 LQKENI. The CDR3 sequence is 16 residues long. V lost 4 bases to trimming and J lost 1 base, with 11 bases between them. The chain's CDR3 is CASSLLTLSGANVLTF. The CDR3 nucleotides are TGTGCCAGCTCACTCCTAACCCTATCTGGGGCCAACGTCCTGACTTTC.

This sequence joins TRBV6-5 and TRBJ2-3; a weak D match, TRBD1 (5 bases). The CDR3 contains 15 residues. V lost 5 bases and J 0 bases, leaving 12 bases between the germline ends. CDR1 is MNHEY, CDR2 SVGAGI, per germline. This CDR3 reads CASSADSVSTDTQYF. The CDR3 nucleotides are TGTGCCAGCAGTGCCGACAGCGTTAGCACAGATACGCAGTATTTT.

The chain is built from TRBV11-3 and TRBJ2-1, with D unclear. The CDR3 has 15 amino acids. The germline CDR1 and CDR2 sequences are SGHNT and YENEEA. The V end lost 5 bases, the J end lost 7 bases, and 18 bases lay between the germline ends. The CDR3 reads CASSPQSMAKNEQFF. The CDR3 DNA reads as TGTGCCAGCAGCCCCCAATCGATGGCCAAAAATGAGCAGTTCTTC. Based on the CDR3 plus reference TRBV11-3 and TRBJ2-1, the full variable domain is EAGVVQSPRYKIIEKKQPVAFWCNPISGHNTLYWYLQNLGQGPELLIRYENEEAVDDSQLPKDRFSAERLKGVDSTLKIQPAELGDSAVYLCASSPQSMAKNEQFFGPGTRLTVL.

With regard to this clone: A junction end diverges from the germline sequence, so it may reflect a read error. V gene TRBV2 combines with J gene TRBJ2-7; TRBD2 matches 12 bases. The CDR3 length is 15 residues. Germline assignment: CDR1 SNHLY and CDR2 FYNNEI. CDR3 protein: CASSESVGLAGKEHF. The CDR3 nucleotides read TGTGCCAGCAGTGAATCCGTTGGACTAGCGGGGAAGGAGCACTTC. Using reference TRBV2 and TRBJ2-7 for the parts outside the CDR3, the full variable domain is EPEVTQTPSHQVTQMGQEVILRCVPISNHLYFYWYRQILGQKVEFLVSFYNNEISEKSEIFDDQFSVERPDGSNFTLKIRSTKLEDSAMYFCASSESVGLAGKEHFGPGTRLTVT.

This chain links TRBV7-9 with TRBJ2-7; D is possibly TRBD2 (6 bases). The germline V and J ends were trimmed by 5 bases and 7 bases, with 12 bases remaining between them. There are 12 residues in the CDR3. CDR1 and CDR2 (germline): SEHNR, FQNEAQ (reference sequence). DNA of the CDR3: TGTGCCAGCAGCGGTGTGGGGGGTGAGCAGTACTTC. The encoded protein is CASSGVGGEQYF.

This chain joins TRBV29-1 and TRBJ2-3; no clear D gene. Germline values: CDR1 SQVTM, CDR2 ANQGSEA. V lost 5 bases and J lost 0, with 12 bases in between. The CDR3 spans 14 residues. In DNA form, the CDR3 reads TGCAGCGTTACGACATACACTAGCACAGATACGCAGTATTTT. This translates into CSVTTYTSTDTQYF.

The rearrangement uses TRBV10-1 and TRBJ2-1; 12 nucleotides line up with TRBD1. This CDR3 spans 18 amino acids. With 3 bases clipped from V and 6 bases from J, the junction kept 12 bases outside the gene matches. CDR1 and CDR2 from the germline V gene are WNHNN and SYGVQD (reference sequence). The CDR3: CASSDPYSGTGGINEQFF. The DNA of the CDR3 is TGCGCCAGCAGTGACCCCTACTCGGGGACAGGGGGCATCAATGAGCAGTTCTTC.

The gene calls are TRBV7-9 and TRBJ2-3; TRBD2 matches at 9 bases. J gave up 4 bases and V 3 bases, and 5 bases lay outside the gene matches. The CDR3 has 15 residues. CDR1 is SEHNR and CDR2 is FQNEAQ in the germline V gene (reference sequence). CDR3 protein: CASSFGGRAPDTQYF. The CDR3, as DNA: TGTGCCAGCAGCTTTGGCGGGAGGGCCCCAGATACGCAGTATTTT.

J is TRBJ2-2 and V is TRBV14, with TRBD1 identical over 7 bases. Trimming removed 3 bases from V and 4 bases from J; junction bases left unmatched: 5. The CDR3 spans 15 residues. CDR1 SGHDN and CDR2 FVKESK come from the germline V gene. This chain's CDR3 is CASSQQGVGTGELFF. The CDR3 DNA follows: TGTGCCAGCAGCCAGCAGGGGGTAGGCACCGGGGAGCTGTTTTTT.